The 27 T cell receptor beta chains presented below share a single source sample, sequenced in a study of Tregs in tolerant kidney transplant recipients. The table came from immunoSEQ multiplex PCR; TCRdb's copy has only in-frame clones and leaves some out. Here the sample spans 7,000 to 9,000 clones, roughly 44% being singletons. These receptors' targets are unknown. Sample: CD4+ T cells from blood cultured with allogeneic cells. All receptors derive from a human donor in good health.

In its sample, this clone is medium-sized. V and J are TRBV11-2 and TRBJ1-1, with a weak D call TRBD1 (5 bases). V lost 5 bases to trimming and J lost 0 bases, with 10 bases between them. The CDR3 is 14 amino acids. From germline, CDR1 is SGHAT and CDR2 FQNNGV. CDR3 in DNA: TGTGCCAGCAGCCGGGGACCGTTGAACACTGAAGCTTTCTTT. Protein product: CASSRGPLNTEAFF.

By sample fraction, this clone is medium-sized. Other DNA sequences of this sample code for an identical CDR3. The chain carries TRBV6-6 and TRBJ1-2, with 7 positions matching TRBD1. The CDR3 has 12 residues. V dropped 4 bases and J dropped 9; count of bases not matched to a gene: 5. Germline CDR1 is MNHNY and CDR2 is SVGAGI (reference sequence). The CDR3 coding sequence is TGTGCCAGCAGTTTATCAGGGGGTAGCTACACCTTC. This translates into CASSLSGGSYTF.

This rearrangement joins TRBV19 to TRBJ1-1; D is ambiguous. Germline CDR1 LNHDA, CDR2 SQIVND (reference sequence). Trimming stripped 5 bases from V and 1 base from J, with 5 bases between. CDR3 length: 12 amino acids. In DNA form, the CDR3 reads TGTGCCAGTAGTCCAGAGAACACTGAAGCTTTCTTT. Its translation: CASSPENTEAFF.

CDR3: CASSEGSVRVYEQYF. DNA of the CDR3: TGTGCCAGCAGTGAAGGCTCGGTACGGGTATACGAGCAGTACTTC. The chain recombines TRBV25-1 with TRBJ2-7; D not certain. The CDR3 totals 15 residues. V shed 2 bases and J shed 4 bases, with 15 bases lying between them. CDR1 is MGHDK and CDR2 is SYGVNS in the germline V gene.

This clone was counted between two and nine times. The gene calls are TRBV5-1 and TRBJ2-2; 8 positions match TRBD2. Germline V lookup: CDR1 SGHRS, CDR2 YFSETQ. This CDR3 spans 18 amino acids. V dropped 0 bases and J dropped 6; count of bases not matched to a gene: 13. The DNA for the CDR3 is TGCGCCAGCAGCTTGGGAATTCCGGGACTAGGAGGATCCGGGGAGCTGTTTTTT. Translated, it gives CASSLGIPGLGGSGELFF.

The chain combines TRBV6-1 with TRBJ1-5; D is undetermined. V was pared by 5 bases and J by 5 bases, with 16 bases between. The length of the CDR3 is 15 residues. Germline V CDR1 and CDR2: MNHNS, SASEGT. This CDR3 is CASSFERVVYQPQHF. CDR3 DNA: TGTGCCAGCAGTTTCGAAAGGGTAGTGTATCAGCCCCAGCATTTT.

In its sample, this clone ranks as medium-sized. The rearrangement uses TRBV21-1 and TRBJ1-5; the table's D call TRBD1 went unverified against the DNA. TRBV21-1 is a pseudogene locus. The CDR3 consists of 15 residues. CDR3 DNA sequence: TGTGCCAGCAGCGCGAGGCGGGACAGAAGTCAGCCCCAGCATTTT. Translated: CASSARRDRSQPQHF.

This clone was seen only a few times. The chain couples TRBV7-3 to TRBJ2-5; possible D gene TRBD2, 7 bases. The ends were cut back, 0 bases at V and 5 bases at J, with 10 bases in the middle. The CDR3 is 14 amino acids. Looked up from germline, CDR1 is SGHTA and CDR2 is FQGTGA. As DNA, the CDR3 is TGTGCCAGCAGCTTAACGCGGGGGCCCGAGACCCAGTACTTC. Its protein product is CASSLTRGPETQYF.

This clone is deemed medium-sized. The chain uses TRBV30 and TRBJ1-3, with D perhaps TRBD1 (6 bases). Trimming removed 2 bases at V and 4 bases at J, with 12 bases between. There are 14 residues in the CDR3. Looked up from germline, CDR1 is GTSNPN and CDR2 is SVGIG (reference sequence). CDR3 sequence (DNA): TGTGCCTGGAGTTTGAAGGGGGGAGGAAACACCATATATTTT. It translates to CAWSLKGGGNTIYF.

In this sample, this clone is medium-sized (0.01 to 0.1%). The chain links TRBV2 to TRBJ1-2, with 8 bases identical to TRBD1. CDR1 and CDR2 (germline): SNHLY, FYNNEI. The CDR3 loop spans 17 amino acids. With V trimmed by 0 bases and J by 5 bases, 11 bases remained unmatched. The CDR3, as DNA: TGTGCCAGCAGTGAAGCGCAGGGGGCCCCGACCGTTTATGGCTACACCTTC. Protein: CASSEAQGAPTVYGYTF.

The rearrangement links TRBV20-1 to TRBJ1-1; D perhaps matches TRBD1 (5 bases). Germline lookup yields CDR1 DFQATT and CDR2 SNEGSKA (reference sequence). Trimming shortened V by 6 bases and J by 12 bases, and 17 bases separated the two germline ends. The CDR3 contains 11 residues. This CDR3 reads CSAGGGQPPFF. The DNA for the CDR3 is TGCAGTGCCGGGGGTGGGCAGCCCCCTTTCTTT.

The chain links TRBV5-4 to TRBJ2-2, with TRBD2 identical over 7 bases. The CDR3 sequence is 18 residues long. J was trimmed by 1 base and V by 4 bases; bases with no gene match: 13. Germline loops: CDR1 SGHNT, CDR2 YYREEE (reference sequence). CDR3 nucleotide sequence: TGTGCCAGCAGCCACGGAGGGAGGGCGCGGAAGAACACCGGGGAGCTGTTTTTT. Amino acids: CASSHGGRARKNTGELFF.

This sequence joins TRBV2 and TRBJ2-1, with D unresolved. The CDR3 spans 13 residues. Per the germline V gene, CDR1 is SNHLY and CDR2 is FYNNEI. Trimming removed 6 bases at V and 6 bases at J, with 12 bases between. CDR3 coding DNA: TGTGCCAGCAGCTCGTCCACTCCCAATGAGCAGTTCTTC. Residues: CASSSSTPNEQFF.

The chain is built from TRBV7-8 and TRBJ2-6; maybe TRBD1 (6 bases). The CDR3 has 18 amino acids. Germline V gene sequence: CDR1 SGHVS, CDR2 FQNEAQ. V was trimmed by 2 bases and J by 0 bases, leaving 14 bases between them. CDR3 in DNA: TGTGCCAGCAGCTTAAGATCAGGGGCAGCCTCTGGGGCCAACGTCCTGACTTTC. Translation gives CASSLRSGAASGANVLTF.

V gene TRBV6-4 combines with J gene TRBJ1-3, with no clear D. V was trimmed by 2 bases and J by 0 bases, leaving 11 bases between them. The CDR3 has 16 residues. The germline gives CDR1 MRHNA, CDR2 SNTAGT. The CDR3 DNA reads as TGTGCCAGCAGTGACCCCGCGTTCTCCTCTGGAAACACCATATATTTT. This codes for CASSDPAFSSGNTIYF.

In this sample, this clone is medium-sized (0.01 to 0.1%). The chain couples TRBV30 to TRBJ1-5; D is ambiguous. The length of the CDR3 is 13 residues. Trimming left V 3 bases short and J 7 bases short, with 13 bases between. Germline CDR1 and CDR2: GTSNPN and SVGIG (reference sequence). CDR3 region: CAWRRGVDQPQHF. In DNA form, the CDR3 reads TGTGCCTGGAGGCGCGGAGTGGACCAGCCCCAGCATTTT.

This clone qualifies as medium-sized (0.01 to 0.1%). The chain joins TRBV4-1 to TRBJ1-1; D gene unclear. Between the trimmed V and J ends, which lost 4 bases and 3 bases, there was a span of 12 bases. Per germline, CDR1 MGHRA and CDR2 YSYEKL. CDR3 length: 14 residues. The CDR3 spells CASSRTAFYTEAFF. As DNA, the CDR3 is TGCGCCAGCAGCCGAACAGCATTCTACACTGAAGCTTTCTTT.

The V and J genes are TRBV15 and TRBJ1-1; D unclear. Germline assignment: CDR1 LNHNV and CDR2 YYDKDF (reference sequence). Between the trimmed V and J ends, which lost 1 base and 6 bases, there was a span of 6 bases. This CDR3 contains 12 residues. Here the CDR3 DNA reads TGTGCCACCAGCAGAGGCGGTGCTGAAGCTTTCTTT. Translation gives CATSRGGAEAFF.

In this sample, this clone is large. The CDR3 DNA is TGTGCCAGCAGCTTCGACCGGGACCCAGTCTACGAGCAGTACTTC. Protein product: CASSFDRDPVYEQYF. The V and J genes are TRBV7-2 and TRBJ2-7; either TRBD1 or TRBD2 may fit D (5 bases each). The V and J ends lost 3 bases and 3 bases respectively, with 15 bases between them. The CDR3 runs 15 residues. In germline, CDR1 is SGHTA, CDR2 FQGNSA.

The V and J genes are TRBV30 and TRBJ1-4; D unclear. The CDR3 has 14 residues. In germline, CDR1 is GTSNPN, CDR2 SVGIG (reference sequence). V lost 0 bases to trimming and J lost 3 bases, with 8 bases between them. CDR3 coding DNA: TGTGCCTGGAGTGTACGGATCCCTAATGAAAAACTGTTTTTT. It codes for CAWSVRIPNEKLFF.

The CDR3 DNA sequence: TGTGCCAGCAGGAGCGTTAGGGAAGCTTTCTTT. Its translation: CASRSVREAFF. This chain links TRBV6-9 with TRBJ1-1; D is unresolved. Germline V gene sequence: CDR1 MNHGY, CDR2 SVAAGI. The CDR3 is 11 amino acids. The germline V and J ends were trimmed by 6 bases and 8 bases, with 10 bases remaining between them.

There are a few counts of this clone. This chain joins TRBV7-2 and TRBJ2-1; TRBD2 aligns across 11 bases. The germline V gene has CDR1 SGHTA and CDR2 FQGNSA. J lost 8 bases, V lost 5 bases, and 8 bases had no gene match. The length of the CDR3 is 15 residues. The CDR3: CASSVTSGSGHEQFF. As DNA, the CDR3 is TGTGCCAGCAGCGTCACTAGCGGGAGTGGACATGAGCAGTTCTTC.

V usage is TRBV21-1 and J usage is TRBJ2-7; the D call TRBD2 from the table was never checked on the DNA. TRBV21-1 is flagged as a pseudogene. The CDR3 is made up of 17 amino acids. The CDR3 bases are TGTGCCAGCAGCAAAAATGGGAGCCTTCCCCGACCCTACGAGCAGTACTTC. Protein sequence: CASSKNGSLPRPYEQYF.

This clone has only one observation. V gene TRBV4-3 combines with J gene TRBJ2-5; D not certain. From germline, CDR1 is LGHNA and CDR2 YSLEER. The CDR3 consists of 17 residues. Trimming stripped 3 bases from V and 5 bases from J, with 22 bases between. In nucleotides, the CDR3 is TGCGCCAGCAGCCAGTTCCATTCTCCGCCCTTGGAGGAGACCCAGTACTTC. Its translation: CASSQFHSPPLEETQYF.

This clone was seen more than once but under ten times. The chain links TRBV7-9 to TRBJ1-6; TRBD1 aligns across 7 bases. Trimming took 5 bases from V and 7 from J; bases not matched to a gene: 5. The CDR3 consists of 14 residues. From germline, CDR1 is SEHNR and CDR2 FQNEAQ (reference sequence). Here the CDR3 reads CASSPTGMNSPLHF. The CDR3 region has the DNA TGTGCCAGCAGCCCGACAGGGATGAATTCACCCCTCCACTTT.

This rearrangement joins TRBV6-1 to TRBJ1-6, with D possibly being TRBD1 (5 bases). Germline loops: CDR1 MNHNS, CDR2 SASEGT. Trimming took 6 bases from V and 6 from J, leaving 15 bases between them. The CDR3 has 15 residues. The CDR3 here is CASRVGQSLNSPLHF. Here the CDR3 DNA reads TGTGCCAGCAGAGTCGGACAAAGCCTTAATTCACCCCTCCACTTT.

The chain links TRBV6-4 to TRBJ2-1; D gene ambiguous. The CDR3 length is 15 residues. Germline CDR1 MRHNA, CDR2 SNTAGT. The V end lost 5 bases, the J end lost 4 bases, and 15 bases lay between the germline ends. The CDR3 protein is CASSWSHATYNEQFF. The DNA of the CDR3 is TGTGCCAGCAGTTGGTCACACGCGACGTACAATGAGCAGTTCTTC.